The 32 T cell receptor beta chains reported below all come from one sample, sequenced in a study of patients and donors after allogeneic stem cell transplantation. TCRdb re-called the RT-PCR reads with MiXCR, one entry per CDR3 protein. This sample has approximately 200,000 distinct CDR3 sequences; 11% to 15% occur once, and the top ten carry roughly 10%. The sample was blood, either unsorted or a sorted T cell fraction (not recorded which). All receptors come from a human donor who was either an allogeneic HSCT recipient or a stem cell or donor lymphocyte infusion donor (not recorded which). It is not recorded whose cells these are; they may come from a transplant donor.

Ten or more counts support this clonotype. The chain combines TRBV6-1 with TRBJ1-3; the D is unclear. Germline CDR1 MNHNS, CDR2 SASEGT. The CDR3 totals 15 residues. V was clipped by 5 bases and J by 4 bases, with 15 bases between them. The CDR3 sequence is CASSHRDFSGNTIYF. DNA of the CDR3: TGTGCCAGCAGTCACCGGGATTTTTCAGGAAACACCATATATTTT.

This clonotype was counted a few times. The CDR3 DNA reads TGCAGTGCTAGCCCTCACGGGGGGGTAGGGCAGTTCTTC. This translates into CSASPHGGVGQFF. The rearrangement links TRBV20-1 to TRBJ2-1; 8 bases map to TRBD2. Germline-derived CDR1 and CDR2 are DFQATT and SNEGSKA (reference sequence). With 3 bases clipped from V and 12 bases from J, the junction kept 10 bases outside the gene matches. The CDR3 loop spans 13 amino acids.

The rearrangement joins TRBV7-8 to TRBJ2-2, with D tentatively TRBD2 (6 bases). The CDR3 runs 15 residues. In germline, CDR1 is SGHVS, CDR2 FQNEAQ. The V end was cut by 5 bases, the J end by 4 bases, with 14 bases between. In nucleotides, the CDR3 is TGTGCCAGCAGCCCCCTGGGCGGGGCCACCGGGGAGCTGTTTTTT. It codes for CASSPLGGATGELFF.

This chain connects TRBV9 to TRBJ2-5; possible D gene TRBD2, 5 bases. The CDR3 length is 14 residues. V dropped 2 bases and J dropped 5 bases, with 13 bases sitting between them. Germline V lookup: CDR1 SGDLS, CDR2 YYNGEE. The CDR3 here is CASSVSGGGETQYF. DNA for the CDR3: TGTGCCAGCAGCGTGTCGGGTGGAGGCGAGACCCAGTACTTC.

This CDR3 reads CASSLLEGGEQFF. The CDR3 region has the DNA TGTGCCAGCAGCTTGCTGGAAGGCGGTGAGCAGTTCTTC. This chain links TRBV5-6 with TRBJ2-1; no clear D. The germline V gene has CDR1 SGHDT and CDR2 YYEEEE. V lost 1 base to trimming and J lost 9 bases, with 11 bases between them. There are 13 residues in the CDR3.

The table lists this clonotype with a few counts. This chain joins TRBV7-3 and TRBJ2-1, with D maybe TRBD1 (6 bases). CDR1 is SGHTA and CDR2 is FQGTGA in the germline V gene. Trimming removed 5 bases at V and 5 bases at J, with 16 bases between. The CDR3 length is 15 residues. In DNA, the CDR3 is TGTGCCAGCAGCCCAGATGGACAGATGGACAATGAGCAGTTCTTC. It yields the protein CASSPDGQMDNEQFF.

This chain links TRBV28 with TRBJ2-7; 9 positions agree with TRBD1. With V trimmed by 6 bases and J by 5 bases, 14 bases remained unmatched. The CDR3 is made up of 16 amino acids. Germline CDR1 reads MDHEN; CDR2 reads SYDVKM. CDR3 DNA sequence: TGTGCCAGCAGCTCAGCCGGGGACAGGGAATCGGACGAGCAGTACTTC. Translation gives CASSSAGDRESDEQYF. Full variable domain (outside the CDR3, taken from reference TRBV28 and TRBJ2-7): DVKVTQSSRYLVKRTGEKVFLECVQDMDHENMFWYRQDPGLGLRLIYFSYDVKMKEKGDIPEGYSVSREKKERFSLILESASTNQTSMYLCASSSAGDRESDEQYFGPGTRLTVT.

This clonotype was recorded many times. The chain joins TRBV15 to TRBJ2-3, with D possibly matching TRBD2 (7 bases). In germline, CDR1 is LNHNV, CDR2 YYDKDF (reference sequence). The CDR3 length is 14 residues. Trimming removed 7 bases at V and 2 bases at J, with 13 bases between. CDR3 sequence (DNA): TGTGCCACCAAGGGGGGGGTTCCCACAGATACGCAGTATTTT. Its protein is CATKGGVPTDTQYF.

The table lists this clonotype with a few counts. The V and J genes are TRBV6-2 or TRBV6-3 and TRBJ2-5, with D perhaps TRBD1 (5 bases). The germline V gene encodes CDR1 MNHEY and CDR2 SVGEGT. Trimming took 6 bases from V and 3 from J, leaving 17 bases between them. The CDR3 consists of 15 residues. CDR3 nucleotides: TGTGCCAGCAGAACTTCAGGGTTTGGTAAAGAGACCCAGTACTTC. Protein product: CASRTSGFGKETQYF.

The gene calls are TRBV6-1 and TRBJ1-5; D perhaps matches TRBD1 (5 bases). The CDR3 runs 14 residues. CDR1 and CDR2 (germline): MNHNS, SASEGT. Trimming removed 3 bases at V and 6 bases at J, with 12 bases between. Here the CDR3 reads CASSDSGTLQPQHF. CDR3 in DNA: TGTGCCAGCAGTGACTCAGGGACCCTTCAGCCCCAGCATTTT.

This clonotype was seen ten or more times. The CDR3 DNA reads as TGCAGTGCTATATCCCCCGTTAGCGGGAGCCGAAACATTCAGTACTTC. Translation gives CSAISPVSGSRNIQYF. V gene TRBV20-1 combines with J gene TRBJ2-4; 9 bases align to TRBD2. Germline-derived CDR1 and CDR2 are DFQATT and SNEGSKA (reference sequence). With V trimmed by 4 bases and J by 6 bases, 13 bases remained unmatched. The CDR3 has 16 residues.

V and J are TRBV7-2 and TRBJ1-1; D gene ambiguous. The CDR3 is made up of 14 amino acids. Germline values: CDR1 SGHTA, CDR2 FQGNSA. Trimming cost V 5 bases and J 1 base, with 11 bases left between them. CDR3 in amino acids: CASSPPHPNTEAFF. The CDR3 nucleotides are TGTGCCAGCAGCCCCCCCCACCCGAACACTGAAGCTTTCTTT.

Many counts were recorded for this clonotype. V and J are TRBV29-1 and TRBJ2-7; a weak D match, TRBD1 (6 bases). Germline V gives CDR1 SQVTM, CDR2 ANQGSEA. V was cut by 6 bases and J by 5 bases, with 14 bases left in between. This CDR3 contains 12 residues. The chain's CDR3 is CSVGADTNEQYF. The CDR3 DNA follows: TGCAGCGTGGGGGCAGATACTAACGAGCAGTACTTC.

In its sample, this clonotype was seen a few times. The chain recombines TRBV11-3 with TRBJ1-2; D is undetermined. Looked up from germline, CDR1 is SGHNT and CDR2 is YENEEA. With 5 bases removed from V and 0 bases from J, the gap between germline ends came to 7 bases. This CDR3 contains 13 residues. As DNA, the CDR3 is TGTGCCAGCAGCCTTCAAGCTAACTATGGCTACACCTTC. Encoded protein: CASSLQANYGYTF.

In this sample, this clonotype turned up a few times. The V gene is TRBV15, the J gene TRBJ1-1; D is ambiguous. V was cut by 0 bases and J by 5 bases, with 13 bases left in between. Germline assignment: CDR1 LNHNV and CDR2 YYDKDF (reference sequence). The CDR3 runs to 15 residues. Here the CDR3 reads CATSREHRVGTEAFF. CDR3 DNA sequence: TGTGCCACCAGCAGAGAGCATCGGGTTGGAACTGAAGCTTTCTTT.

This rearrangement joins TRBV9 to TRBJ2-7, with D tentatively TRBD2 (5 bases). The V end was cut by 7 bases, the J end by 6 bases, with 20 bases between. The CDR3 covers 14 residues. The germline V gene encodes CDR1 SGDLS and CDR2 YYNGEE. CDR3 protein: CASGGLARPLEQYF. As DNA, the CDR3 is TGTGCCAGCGGTGGTCTAGCACGGCCCCTCGAGCAGTACTTC.

The V gene is TRBV6-2 or TRBV6-3, the J gene TRBJ2-3; no definite D call. There are 14 residues in the CDR3. V was pared by 7 bases and J by 2 bases, with 13 bases between. Germline assignment: CDR1 MNHEY and CDR2 SVGEGT. The CDR3 region has the DNA TGTGCCAGCAATACGGGCTGGTTCACAGATACGCAGTATTTT. Its protein product is CASNTGWFTDTQYF.

Comments on this clonotype: Compared with germline, one end of the junction differs, possibly owing to a read error. The chain combines TRBV6-2 or TRBV6-3 with TRBJ1-2, with a possible D match to TRBD1 (5 bases). This CDR3 contains 13 residues. The germline gives CDR1 MNHEY, CDR2 SVGEGT. CDR3 protein: CASTYSPGWGYTF. CDR3 coding DNA: TGTGCCAGCACTTACTCCCCAGGGTGGGGCTACACCTTC.

This clonotype has a handful of counts. DNA of the CDR3: TGCGCCAGCAGCCGAGAAACGTCCGGGACACTTTACGAGCAGTACTTC. This sequence encodes CASSRETSGTLYEQYF. The J gene is TRBJ2-7, the V gene TRBV4-1; D may be TRBD1 (6 bases). V was pared by 4 bases and J by 4 bases, with 20 bases between. This CDR3 region has 16 residues. The V gene's germline CDR1 is MGHRA and CDR2 YSYEKL.

This clonotype came up many times. The rearrangement uses TRBV10-3 and TRBJ2-2; the match to TRBD1 covers 8 bases. Trimming took 2 bases from V and 7 from J; bases not matched to a gene: 6. The V gene's germline CDR1 is ENHRY and CDR2 SYGVKD. This CDR3 contains 15 residues. In nucleotides, the CDR3 is TGTGCCATCAGTGAGCCGGACAGGGCAAGCGGGGAGCTGTTTTTT. Translated: CAISEPDRASGELFF.

This clonotype was detected ten times or more. The chain joins TRBV20-1 to TRBJ1-3; perhaps TRBD1 as D (6 bases). CDR1 and CDR2 from the germline V gene are DFQATT and SNEGSKA (reference sequence). Trimming stripped 2 bases from V and 2 bases from J, with 7 bases between. The CDR3 sequence is 13 residues long. The CDR3 reads CSARSGAGNTIYF. CDR3 DNA: TGCAGTGCTAGATCAGGGGCTGGAAACACCATATATTTT.

This clonotype came up many times. This rearrangement joins TRBV5-1 to TRBJ2-7; 7 bases fit TRBD1. The V and J ends lost 4 bases and 2 bases, in that order; junction bases with no gene match: 9. CDR1 and CDR2 (germline): SGHRS, YFSETQ. The length of the CDR3 is 15 residues. The CDR3 sequence is CASSHADRDAYEQYF. CDR3 DNA sequence: TGCGCCAGCAGCCACGCTGACAGGGATGCCTACGAGCAGTACTTC.

This clonotype was seen only a few times. Sequence at one end of the junction differs from germline and may be a read error. The chain joins TRBV7-8 to TRBJ2-3, with D uncertain. CDR3 length: 14 residues. CDR1 is SGHVS and CDR2 is FQNEAQ in the germline V gene. CDR3 loop: CASSLARLPDTQNF. CDR3 coding DNA: TGTGCCAGCAGCCTGGCGCGGCTCCCCGATACGCAGAATTTT. Looking up the rest from reference TRBV7-8 and TRBJ2-3 gives the full variable domain: GAGVSQSPRYKVAKRGQDVALRCDPISGHVSLFWYQQALGQGPEFLTYFQNEAQLDKSGLPSDRFFAERPEGSVSTLKIQRTQQEDSAVYLCASSLARLPDTQNFGPGTRLTVL.

This clonotype was counted a few times. The CDR3 protein is CASSHTSGGTKETQYF. DNA of the CDR3: TGTGCCAGCAGCCACACTAGCGGGGGGACAAAAGAGACCCAGTACTTC. The chain employs TRBV3-1 and TRBJ2-5; TRBD2 agrees at 12 bases. With 3 bases clipped from V and 3 bases from J, the junction kept 5 bases outside the gene matches. Germline CDR1 LGHDT, CDR2 YNNKEL (reference sequence). The length of the CDR3 is 16 residues.

V gene TRBV3-1 combines with J gene TRBJ2-1, with 10 bases fitting TRBD2. The CDR3 is made up of 14 amino acids. The V segment lost 7 bases and the J segment 5 bases; nucleotides outside the gene matches: 5. Germline CDR1 is LGHDT and CDR2 is YNNKEL (reference sequence). CDR3 sequence (DNA): TGTGCCAGCACCTCTAGCGGGAGCCACAATGAGCAGTTCTTC. Protein product: CASTSSGSHNEQFF.

This clonotype occurred many times. This sequence joins TRBV2 and TRBJ1-2, with D possibly TRBD1 on 5 matching bases. CDR1 and CDR2 (germline): SNHLY, FYNNEI. CDR3 size: 14 residues. V lost 1 base and J lost 6, with 12 bases in between. CDR3 nucleotide sequence: TGTGCCAGCAGTGAAGGGCGGGGGGGAGATGGCTACACCTTC. This gives the protein CASSEGRGGDGYTF.

The chain recombines TRBV20-1 with TRBJ1-3, with TRBD1 as a possible D gene (6 bases). The V end lost 0 bases, the J end lost 4 bases, and 16 bases lay between the germline ends. Germline V gene lookup returns CDR1 DFQATT and CDR2 SNEGSKA (reference sequence). The CDR3 extends over 16 amino acids. The CDR3 nucleotides are TGCAGTGCTAGAGATCGGGACAAGCCTCTGGGAAACACCATATATTTT. Translating it yields CSARDRDKPLGNTIYF.

This clonotype was picked up a small number of times. This chain uses TRBV19 with TRBJ1-2, with 8 bases lining up with TRBD1. Germline CDR1 reads LNHDA; CDR2 reads SQIVND (reference sequence). CDR3 length: 17 amino acids. The trim removed 1 base at V and 6 bases at J, leaving 13 bases unmatched. The CDR3 bases are TGTGCCAGTAGTATAGTCGCGACAGGGGCGACCGTCGATGGCTACACCTTC. Translating gives CASSIVATGATVDGYTF.

This clonotype was seen once. This may arise from a read error, as a much more abundant clone is one base away. The CDR3 here is CASSNLAGPYEKYF. Written as DNA, the CDR3 is TGTGCCAGCAGCAACCTAGCGGGACCCTACGAGAAGTACTTC. V usage is TRBV7-9 and J usage is TRBJ2-7; TRBD2 matches 9 bases. CDR1 and CDR2 (germline): SEHNR, FQNEAQ (reference sequence). The CDR3 is made up of 14 amino acids. The full variable domain, rest sourced from reference TRBV7-9 and TRBJ2-7, is DTGVSQNPRHKITKRGQNVTFRCDPISEHNRLYWYRQTLGQGPEFLTYFQNEAQLEKSRLLSDRFSAERPKGSFSTLEIQRTEQGDSAMYLCASSNLAGPYEKYFGPGTRLTVT.

Ten or more counts support this clonotype. Its ends do not fully match the called genes, so a read error is possible. The chain recombines TRBV7-2 with TRBJ2-1; 12 bases align to TRBD2. Per germline, CDR1 SGHTA and CDR2 FQGNSA. The CDR3 runs 12 residues. CDR3 in DNA: TGTGCCAGCAGCCCTTGGACTAGCGGGGCCGAGTTC. Protein product: CASSPWTSGAEF.

The chain carries TRBV6-1 and TRBJ2-1; 8 bases align to TRBD1. The J segment lost 4 bases and the V segment lost 1 base, leaving 6 bases of the junction unmatched. The germline V gene encodes CDR1 MNHNS and CDR2 SASEGT. The CDR3 has 16 amino acids. CDR3 region: CASSEGAGQGYNEQFF. DNA of the CDR3: TGTGCCAGCAGTGAAGGGGCAGGACAGGGTTACAATGAGCAGTTCTTC.

This clonotype was counted a few times. The chain is built from TRBV18 and TRBJ2-5; 9 bases are shared with TRBD2. The junction had 5 bases not matched to a gene; V was cut back by 4 bases and J by 5 bases. Germline-derived CDR1 and CDR2 are KGHSH and LQKENI. The CDR3 covers 14 residues. In DNA, the CDR3 is TGTGCCAGCTCACTTAGCGGGAGTCAGGAGACCCAGTACTTC. It codes for CASSLSGSQETQYF.